The clone carrying this TCR beta chain has only a few counts. TCRdb called the 5' RACE reads again in MiXCR, with one record for every CDR3 protein. Among hundreds of thousands of distinct CDR3 sequences listed, about 20% were seen once. This specimen belongs to a study of identical twins. The CDR3 has 13 residues. Germline lookup yields CDR1 MNHEY and CDR2 SVGAGI. V shed 4 bases and J shed 3 bases, with 10 bases lying between them. This same sample was also part of a study on T cells expressing NK-cell markers. That work adds: It was sorted CD3+CD56-NKG2C+, CD3+CD56+NKG2C- and CD3+CD56+NKG2C+ T cells that provided the TCR beta repertoires.

V usage is TRBV6-5 and J usage is TRBJ2-7, with D possibly matching TRBD1 (5 bases). The sample was PBMCs. This clonotype originated in a woman aged 18-30 years in good health. The CDR3 protein is CASSFRQNYEQYF. DNA of the CDR3: TGTGCCAGCAGTTTCCGACAGAACTACGAGCAGTACTTC.